These 18 T cell receptor beta chains were all obtained from the same sample, sequenced in a study of T cells in localized non-small cell lung cancer. Assay used: immunoSEQ multiplex PCR; TCRdb lists only in-frame clones, some missing. The sample holds 70,000 to 95,000 clones, approximately 90% seen once. Specimen: PBMCs, collected before any cancer treatment. Every receptor here comes from a woman between 35 and 75 years old with stage II squamous cell lung carcinoma.

The V and J genes are TRBV5-1 and TRBJ1-1; no firm D call. Germline CDR1 and CDR2: SGHRS and YFSETQ. V dropped 2 bases and J dropped 1 base, with 9 bases sitting between them. The CDR3 loop spans 14 amino acids. CDR3 protein: CASSFSDGNTEAFF. In DNA, the CDR3 is TGCGCCAGCAGCTTTTCTGACGGGAACACTGAAGCTTTCTTT. Combining the CDR3 with reference TRBV5-1 and TRBJ1-1 gives the whole variable domain KAGVTQTPRYLIKTRGQQVTLSCSPISGHRSVSWYQQTPGQGLQFLFEYFSETQRNKGNFPGRFSGRQFSNSRSEMNVSTLELGDSALYLCASSFSDGNTEAFFGQGTRLTVV.

This rearrangement joins TRBV4-1 to TRBJ1-4, with unresolved D. The V and J ends lost 2 bases and 3 bases respectively, with 13 bases between them. This CDR3 region has 16 residues. The germline V gene encodes CDR1 MGHRA and CDR2 YSYEKL. The CDR3 loop is CASSQKQPPANEKLFF. The CDR3 DNA reads as TGCGCCAGCAGCCAAAAGCAGCCACCAGCTAATGAAAAACTGTTTTTT.

The chain carries TRBV19 and TRBJ2-6, with TRBD1 identical over 8 bases. CDR3 length equals 17 residues. Germline values: CDR1 LNHDA, CDR2 SQIVND (reference sequence). V lost 6 bases to trimming and J lost 0 bases; unmatched junction nucleotides: 7. The CDR3 DNA follows: TGTGCCAGTAGGTGGACAGGGCCGAGCTCTGGGGCCAACGTCCTGACTTTC. Its protein is CASRWTGPSSGANVLTF.

V is TRBV6-6 and J is TRBJ2-1, with 13 bases that match TRBD2. The CDR3 consists of 16 residues. Trimming cost V 2 bases and J 8 bases; bases outside gene matches: 6. CDR1 MNHNY and CDR2 SVGAGI come from the germline V gene (reference sequence). This CDR3 reads CASSYGTSGGADEQFF. The CDR3 coding sequence is TGTGCCAGCAGTTACGGTACTAGCGGGGGGGCCGATGAGCAGTTCTTC.

V usage is TRBV25-1 and J usage is TRBJ1-2, with D perhaps TRBD1 (5 bases). The germline V gene has CDR1 MGHDK and CDR2 SYGVNS. V was trimmed by 4 bases and J by 8 bases, leaving 20 bases between them. This CDR3 has 15 amino acids. Written as DNA, the CDR3 is TGTGCCAGCAGTGGTGCATTTTTTGGGGCGGGGGGCTACACCTTC. It is translated as CASSGAFFGAGGYTF.

CDR3 in amino acids: CSASGSYEQYF. The DNA of the CDR3 is TGCAGCGCCAGCGGGAGTTACGAGCAGTACTTC. The rearrangement uses TRBV29-1 and TRBJ2-7, with 8 bases lining up with TRBD2. The CDR3 runs to 11 residues. The V segment lost 7 bases and the J segment 4 bases; nucleotides outside the gene matches: 3. CDR1 is SQVTM, CDR2 ANQGSEA, per germline.

The rearrangement joins TRBV27 to TRBJ1-2, with TRBD1 matching over 7 bases. CDR3 length equals 15 residues. Trimming cost V 0 bases and J 2 bases; bases outside gene matches: 3. Germline V CDR1 and CDR2: MNHEY, SMNVEV (reference sequence). CDR3 coding DNA: TGTGCCAGCAGTTTATCCGGAGGGGGCAACTATGGCTACACCTTC. It yields the protein CASSLSGGGNYGYTF.

The DNA for the CDR3 is TGTGCCAGCAGTGGCCGACAGAGCCCCTGGGAAAAACTGTTTTTT. Translation: CASSGRQSPWEKLFF. The chain couples TRBV6-1 to TRBJ1-4; the D gene is possibly TRBD1 (5 bases). The germline V and J ends were trimmed by 4 bases and 8 bases, with 17 bases remaining between them. The CDR3 contains 15 residues. Germline V gene data show CDR1 as MNHNS and CDR2 as SASEGT.

V is TRBV29-1 and J is TRBJ1-2; possibly TRBD1 for D (5 bases). Germline values: CDR1 SQVTM, CDR2 ANQGSEA. The CDR3 length is 13 residues. V was shortened by 7 bases and J by 8 bases, with 20 bases between the two germline ends. The CDR3 DNA reads as TGCAGCGCCAAAGCACAGGAGTGGGGCGGCTACACCTTC. This codes for CSAKAQEWGGYTF.

The rearrangement links TRBV2 to TRBJ2-3, with a possible D match to TRBD2 (5 bases). Trimming left V 7 bases short and J 1 base short, with 9 bases between. The CDR3 runs to 13 residues. The germline V gene encodes CDR1 SNHLY and CDR2 FYNNEI. The CDR3 region is CASKLAGTDTQYF. The CDR3 nucleotides read TGTGCCAGCAAGCTAGCTGGCACAGATACGCAGTATTTT.

This sequence joins TRBV7-9 and TRBJ2-1; D is possibly TRBD1 or TRBD2 (5 bases each). Germline V gene data show CDR1 as SEHNR and CDR2 as FQNEAQ (reference sequence). With 7 bases removed from V and 9 bases from J, the gap between germline ends came to 13 bases. This CDR3 is built from 12 residues. The CDR3 protein is CASKAGTGEQFF. In nucleotides, the CDR3 is TGTGCCAGCAAGGCAGGGACGGGTGAGCAGTTCTTC. Combining the CDR3 with reference TRBV7-9 and TRBJ2-1 gives the whole variable domain DTGVSQNPRHKITKRGQNVTFRCDPISEHNRLYWYRQTLGQGPEFLTYFQNEAQLEKSRLLSDRFSAERPKGSFSTLEIQRTEQGDSAMYLCASKAGTGEQFFGPGTRLTVL.

The gene calls are TRBV7-2 and TRBJ2-1; no clear D gene. Trimming removed 0 bases at V and 3 bases at J, with 3 bases between. This CDR3 has 13 residues. The germline V gene has CDR1 SGHTA and CDR2 FQGNSA. The CDR3 nucleotides are TGTGCCAGCAGCTTAGCCGACTACAATGAGCAGTTCTTC. It translates to CASSLADYNEQFF.

The J gene is TRBJ1-5, the V gene TRBV6-1; D call uncertain. There are 13 residues in the CDR3. V gave up 0 bases and J gave up 4 bases, with 4 bases separating them. The germline gives CDR1 MNHNS, CDR2 SASEGT. The DNA of the CDR3 is TGTGCCAGCAGTGAAGCGAAAAATCAGCCCCAGCATTTT. Its translation: CASSEAKNQPQHF.

The chain uses TRBV13 and TRBJ1-2; the D gene is possibly TRBD1 (6 bases). Trimming cost V 2 bases and J 4 bases, with 17 bases left between them. Germline V gene data show CDR1 as PRHDT and CDR2 as FYEKMQ (reference sequence). This CDR3 comprises 16 residues. The CDR3 sequence is CASSLYGREGGYGYTF. Written as DNA, the CDR3 is TGTGCCAGCAGCTTATACGGCCGGGAGGGGGGCTATGGCTACACCTTC.

The chain couples TRBV5-1 to TRBJ1-5; 9 bases line up with TRBD1. V lost 0 bases and J lost 5; bases outside the gene matches: 9. Germline values: CDR1 SGHRS, CDR2 YFSETQ. CDR3 length: 17 residues. The DNA for the CDR3 is TGCGCCAGCAGCTTGGCCGGGGGACAGGGTGGTGATCAGCCCCAGCATTTT. It translates to CASSLAGGQGGDQPQHF.

The chain joins TRBV28 to TRBJ1-5; D is possibly TRBD1 (6 bases). This CDR3 has 16 residues. CDR1 MDHEN and CDR2 SYDVKM come from the germline V gene. Trimming stripped 5 bases from V and 1 base from J, with 15 bases between. DNA of the CDR3: TGTGCCAGCAGTACTTCACAGGGACTAAGCAATCAGCCCCAGCATTTT. It is translated as CASSTSQGLSNQPQHF.

The gene calls are TRBV4-2 and TRBJ2-5, with D perhaps matching TRBD2 (6 bases). The germline V and J ends were trimmed by 4 bases and 4 bases, with 13 bases remaining between them. The CDR3 consists of 14 residues. Germline V gene sequence: CDR1 LGHNA, CDR2 YNFKEQ. The CDR3 region is CASSPWTTRETQYF. CDR3 sequence (DNA): TGTGCCAGCAGCCCTTGGACTACCAGAGAGACCCAGTACTTC.

The V gene is TRBV15, the J gene TRBJ1-1; 7 bases are a match to TRBD1. CDR1 and CDR2 (germline): LNHNV, YYDKDF (reference sequence). This CDR3 spans 18 amino acids. J lost 2 bases, V lost 3 bases, and 15 bases had no gene match. In DNA form, the CDR3 reads TGTGCCACCAGCAGCTCATTCCTTGGACAGGCGGATAACACTGAAGCTTTCTTT. Residues: CATSSSFLGQADNTEAFF. The variable domain in full, with the rest retrieved from reference TRBV15 and TRBJ1-1, is DAMVIQNPRYQVTQFGKPVTLSCSQTLNHNVMYWYQQKSSQAPKLLFHYYDKDFNNEADTPDNFQSRRPNTSFCFLDIRSPGLGDTAMYLCATSSSFLGQADNTEAFFGQGTRLTVV.